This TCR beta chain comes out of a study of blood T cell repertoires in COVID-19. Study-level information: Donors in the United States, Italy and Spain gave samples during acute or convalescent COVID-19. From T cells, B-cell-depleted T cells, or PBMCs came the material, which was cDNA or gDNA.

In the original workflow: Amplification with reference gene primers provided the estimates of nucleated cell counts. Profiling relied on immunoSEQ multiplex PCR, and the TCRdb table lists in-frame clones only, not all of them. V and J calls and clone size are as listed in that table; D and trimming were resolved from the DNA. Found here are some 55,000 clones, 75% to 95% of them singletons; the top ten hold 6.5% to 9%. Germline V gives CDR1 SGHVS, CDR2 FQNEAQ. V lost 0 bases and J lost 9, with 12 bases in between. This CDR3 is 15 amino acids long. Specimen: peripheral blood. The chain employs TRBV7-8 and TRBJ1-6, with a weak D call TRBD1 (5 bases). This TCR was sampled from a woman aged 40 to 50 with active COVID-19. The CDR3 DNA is TGTGCCAGCAGCTTAGCCCTGGGGCTGGGTTCACCCCTCCACTTT. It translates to CASSLALGLGSPLHF.